The 14 T cell receptor beta chains presented below share a single source sample, sequenced in a study of OX40 agonist ivuxolimab in advanced cancers. Sequencing was performed with immunoSEQ multiplex PCR; in TCRdb, only in-frame clones are kept and a portion is missing. The sample gives 30,000 to 50,000 clones, more than 85% of which show up once; over 0.55% is in the top ten. The material was CD4+ or CD8+ T cells sorted from blood, obtained in a trial of the OX40 agonist ivuxolimab. These receptors were taken from an adult with an advanced solid tumor such as melanoma, head and neck, liver or kidney cancer.

The V call is TRBV18, the J call TRBJ2-1; D call uncertain. With 3 bases removed from V and 0 bases from J, the gap between germline ends came to 3 bases. This CDR3 spans 13 amino acids. CDR1 KGHSH and CDR2 LQKENI come from the germline V gene. The CDR3 spells CASSPGSYNEQFF. CDR3 DNA: TGTGCCAGCTCACCCGGCTCCTACAATGAGCAGTTCTTC.

This chain links TRBV9 with TRBJ2-3, with 9 bases aligning to TRBD2. Germline V lookup: CDR1 SGDLS, CDR2 YYNGEE. This CDR3 region has 15 residues. Germline trimming cut 6 bases from V and 1 base from J; bases unmatched to any gene: 6. CDR3 amino acids: CASNRLAGGTDTQYF. The CDR3, as DNA: TGTGCCAGCAACCGTTTAGCGGGGGGCACAGATACGCAGTATTTT. Full variable domain (missing parts from reference TRBV9 and TRBJ2-3): DSGVTQTPKHLITATGQRVTLRCSPRSGDLSVYWYQQSLDQGLQFLIQYYNGEERAKGNILERFSAQQFPDLHSELNLSSLELGDSALYFCASNRLAGGTDTQYFGPGTRLTVL.

This chain links TRBV7-8 with TRBJ2-7, with D unresolved. Trimming took 5 bases from V and 2 from J, leaving 10 bases between them. Germline V CDR1 and CDR2: SGHVS, FQNEAQ. This CDR3 contains 13 residues. The CDR3 DNA follows: TGTGCCAGCAGCACAGCTCAGGCCTACGAGCAGTACTTC. It translates to CASSTAQAYEQYF.

This chain uses TRBV6-5 with TRBJ1-4, with 9 bases fitting TRBD1. Germline V lookup: CDR1 MNHEY, CDR2 SVGAGI. Trimming removed 6 bases from V and 4 bases from J; junction bases left unmatched: 6. The CDR3 spans 15 residues. The chain's CDR3 is CASREGQGNNEKLFF. In nucleotides, the CDR3 is TGTGCCAGCAGGGAGGGACAGGGAAATAATGAAAAACTGTTTTTT.

The CDR3 protein is CASSSVLQGPNQLETQYF. The CDR3 coding sequence is TGTGCCAGCAGCAGCGTACTCCAGGGCCCCAACCAATTGGAGACCCAGTACTTC. This chain joins TRBV7-9 and TRBJ2-5, with a possible D match to TRBD1 (5 bases). The CDR3 consists of 18 residues. The V gene lost 5 bases and the J gene lost 5 bases, with 27 bases spanning the gap. Germline-derived CDR1 and CDR2 are SEHNR and FQNEAQ (reference sequence).

CDR3 region: CASRLQAGAGELFF. The CDR3 coding sequence is TGTGCCAGCAGACTACAAGCTGGGGCCGGGGAGCTGTTTTTT. V gene TRBV5-4 combines with J gene TRBJ2-2; unclear D gene. Germline V CDR1 and CDR2: SGHNT, YYREEE (reference sequence). There are 14 residues in the CDR3. The V end was cut by 5 bases, the J end by 6 bases, with 14 bases between. The variable domain in full, completed from reference TRBV5-4 and TRBJ2-2, reads ETGVTQSPTHLIKTRGQQVTLRCSSQSGHNTVSWYQQALGQGPQFIFQYYREEENGRGNFPPRFSGLQFPNYSSELNVNALELDDSALYLCASRLQAGAGELFFGEGSRLTVL.

The chain uses TRBV29-1 and TRBJ1-2; tentative D call: TRBD1 (5 bases). The germline CDR1 and CDR2 sequences are SQVTM and ANQGSEA. The ends were cut back, 1 base at V and 4 bases at J, with 10 bases in the middle. The CDR3 covers 13 residues. CDR3: CSVEAQGGYGYTF. The CDR3 coding sequence is TGCAGCGTTGAAGCCCAGGGTGGCTATGGCTACACCTTC.

The chain links TRBV27 to TRBJ2-7; 7 bases line up with TRBD2. This CDR3 has 15 residues. J lost 5 bases, V lost 6 bases, and 13 bases had no gene match. Germline-derived CDR1 and CDR2 are MNHEY and SMNVEV (reference sequence). The CDR3 loop is CASSETDGGRNEQYF. The CDR3 DNA follows: TGTGCCAGCAGCGAAACCGACGGCGGGAGAAACGAGCAGTACTTC.

The chain joins TRBV4-3 to TRBJ1-4, with D uncertain. V lost 0 bases and J 5 bases, leaving 16 bases between the germline ends. The CDR3 has 17 residues. Germline V lookup: CDR1 LGHNA, CDR2 YSLEER. CDR3 sequence reads: CASSQDRWNSGNEKLFF. DNA for the CDR3: TGCGCCAGCAGCCAAGATCGTTGGAACAGCGGGAATGAAAAACTGTTTTTT.

The chain recombines TRBV27 with TRBJ2-5; TRBD2 aligns across 10 bases. Germline V gene lookup returns CDR1 MNHEY and CDR2 SMNVEV (reference sequence). This CDR3 region has 16 residues. V trimming: 3 bases; J trimming: 0 bases; junction bases outside the gene matches: 4. CDR3 bases: TGTGCCAGCAGTTTTTCTAGCGGGGGAGACCAAGAGACCCAGTACTTC. It is translated as CASSFSSGGDQETQYF.

This clone was observed a single time. The V call is TRBV10-2, the J call TRBJ2-5, with D possibly being TRBD1 or TRBD2 (5 bases each). The CDR3 loop spans 13 amino acids. With 2 bases removed from V and 5 bases from J, the gap between germline ends came to 9 bases. Per the germline V gene, CDR1 is WSHSY and CDR2 is SAAADI. The CDR3 sequence: CASSETGAETQYF. The CDR3 DNA reads TGCGCCAGCAGTGAGACCGGGGCGGAGACCCAGTACTTC.

This chain joins TRBV10-3 and TRBJ1-2, with 8 bases fitting TRBD1. V lost 8 bases and J lost 2; bases outside the gene matches: 4. The CDR3 is 13 residues long. Germline CDR1 ENHRY, CDR2 SYGVKD. CDR3: CAIGGQENYGYTF. The CDR3 DNA sequence: TGTGCCATCGGGGGACAGGAAAACTATGGCTACACCTTC.

V gene TRBV18 combines with J gene TRBJ2-2, with 9 bases fitting TRBD2. V trimming: 3 bases; J trimming: 0 bases; junction bases outside the gene matches: 5. CDR1 and CDR2 from the germline V gene are KGHSH and LQKENI. The CDR3 is 17 residues long. This CDR3 reads CASSPAGGTANTGELFF. In DNA, the CDR3 is TGTGCCAGCTCACCGGCGGGGGGGACCGCGAACACCGGGGAGCTGTTTTTT.

The chain is built from TRBV6-5 and TRBJ2-5; TRBD1 might be the D (5 bases). V was cut by 6 bases and J by 1 base, with 9 bases left in between. CDR1 is MNHEY, CDR2 SVGAGI, per germline. The CDR3 length is 13 residues. The DNA for the CDR3 is TGTGCCAGCAGGCGACAGCCCCAAGAGACCCAGTACTTC. Translating it yields CASRRQPQETQYF.